These 20 T cell receptor beta chains originate from one sample sequenced in a study of T cell clonality in common variable immunodeficiency. The table came from immunoSEQ multiplex PCR; TCRdb's copy has only in-frame clones and leaves some out. The table records some 52,000 clones without singletons, the ten largest covering 3% to 4%. Sequenced material: peripheral blood mononuclear cells. Receptors were obtained from a person aged 18-69 years in good health.

The part of the CDR3 DNA that was read is TGTGCCAGCAGCTTAGGCGGGAGCTCCTACGAG. It encodes CASSLGGSSYE. The complete CDR3 sequence is CASSLGGSSYEQYF. This rearrangement joins TRBV11-3 to TRBJ2-7; 7 bases fit TRBD2. Read sequence stops 3 residues before the CDR3 end, and the germline J gene provides the missing end. This CDR3 spans 14 amino acids. Germline assignment: CDR1 SGHNT and CDR2 YENEEA. V shed 1 base, J shed 0 bases, and the junction held 0 bases outside the gene matches.

This clone was recorded many times. The CDR3 end is not reached by the read, which stops 3 residues before it; the germline J gene fills it in. The J gene is TRBJ2-3, the V gene TRBV7-2; the D is unclear. This CDR3 spans 15 amino acids. Germline assignment: CDR1 SGHTA and CDR2 FQGNSA. Trimming shortened V by 3 bases and J by 2 bases, and 12 bases separated the two germline ends. CDR3 protein: CASSFSWIFTDTQYF. The part of the CDR3 DNA that was read is TGTGCCAGCAGCTTTAGCTGGATCTTCACAGATACG.

In its sample, this clone was seen many times. The read gets to within 3 residues of the CDR3 end, and the germline J gene fills in the rest. The V call is TRBV9, the J call TRBJ2-7, with 14 nucleotides matching TRBD2. The CDR3 consists of 16 residues. The ends lost 3 bases at V and 3 bases at J; junction bases unmatched: 5. Germline CDR1 is SGDLS and CDR2 is YYNGEE. The part of the CDR3 DNA that was read is TGTGCCAGCAGCGCCCACGGGACTAGCGGGAGCTACGAG. Translation gives CASSAHGTSGSYE. The entire CDR3 protein is CASSAHGTSGSYEQYF.

This clone was recorded many times. The missing CDR3 end, 3 residues past where the read stops, is filled in from the germline J gene. The rearrangement joins TRBV19 to TRBJ1-1, with D perhaps TRBD1 (6 bases). There are 13 residues in the CDR3. V lost 6 bases and J 1 base, leaving 9 bases between the germline ends. Germline CDR1 LNHDA, CDR2 SQIVND (reference sequence). The CDR3 protein is CASRGAKNTEAFF. The sequenced part of the CDR3 DNA is TGTGCCAGTAGGGGGGCGAAGAACACTGAA. Full variable domain (rest looked up from reference TRBV19 and TRBJ1-1): DGGITQSPKYLFRKEGQNVTLSCEQNLNHDAMYWYRQDPGQGLRLIYYSQIVNDFQKGDIAEGYSVSREKKESFPLTVTSAQKNPTAFYLCASRGAKNTEAFFGQGTRLTVV.

This clone was counted ten times or more. The read gets to within 3 residues of the CDR3 end, and the germline J gene fills in the rest. V usage is TRBV27 and J usage is TRBJ2-1; no clear D gene. The CDR3 contains 14 residues. The V end was cut by 9 bases, the J end by 5 bases, with 17 bases between. Looked up from germline, CDR1 is MNHEY and CDR2 is SMNVEV (reference sequence). CDR3 sequence reads: CASSLSDTNNEQFF. Partial CDR3 DNA: TGTGCCAGTTCGTTGAGTGACACGAACAATGAG.

This clone has only a few counts. Read data end 3 residues before the CDR3 end; the end is taken from the germline J gene. This chain connects TRBV2 to TRBJ1-1; 7 bases are shared with TRBD1. The CDR3 has 12 amino acids. Germline V gives CDR1 SNHLY, CDR2 FYNNEI. CDR3 protein: CASSEFTGVAFF. The sequenced part of the CDR3 DNA is TGTGCCAGCAGTGAATTCACAGGGGTA.

As concerns this clone: With the read ending 3 residues before the CDR3 end, the germline J gene is used to fill in that end. The rearrangement joins TRBV19 to TRBJ2-3; TRBD2 is a possible D gene (7 bases). The CDR3 is 13 amino acids. From germline, CDR1 is LNHDA and CDR2 SQIVND (reference sequence). The CDR3 bases that were read are TGTGCCAGTACGGGGGGCCTCAATCAGCCG. It translates to CASTGGLNQP. The entire CDR3 protein reads CASTGGLNQPQYF.

Many counts were recorded for this clone. The read ends 3 residues before the CDR3 terminus; that terminus is restored from the germline J gene. This sequence joins TRBV29-1 and TRBJ2-2; D is unclear. Germline CDR1 SQVTM, CDR2 ANQGSEA. The V end lost 5 bases, the J end lost 0 bases, and 7 bases lay between the germline ends. The CDR3 covers 13 residues. The CDR3 protein is CSVSVANTGELFF. The DNA read from the CDR3 is TGCAGCGTTTCGGTAGCGAACACCGGGGAG.

In this sample, this clone turned up a few times. The read gets to within 3 residues of the CDR3 end, and the germline J gene fills in the rest. The gene calls are TRBV7-9 and TRBJ2-7; possibly TRBD2 for D (6 bases). The CDR3 length is 15 residues. V lost 1 base, J lost 4 bases, and 14 bases lay in between. CDR1 is SEHNR and CDR2 is FQNEAQ in the germline V gene (reference sequence). The sequenced CDR3 bases are TGTGCCAGCAGCTTAGTGGGACTGGGGAAATACGAG. Translating it yields CASSLVGLGKYE. The CDR3 in its entirety is CASSLVGLGKYEQYF.

This clone appeared many times. The read ends 3 residues early relative to the CDR3; the germline J gene fills the gap. V gene TRBV20-1 combines with J gene TRBJ2-3; D call uncertain. V was trimmed by 0 bases and J by 2 bases, leaving 15 bases between them. Germline V CDR1 and CDR2: DFQATT, SNEGSKA (reference sequence). The CDR3 has 16 amino acids. CDR3 DNA (partial): TGCAGTGCTAGAGATCTGGCGGAAATCACCACAGATACG. It specifies CSARDLAEITTDT. The complete CDR3 reads CSARDLAEITTDTQYF.

This clone was detected many times. The sequenced fragment ends 3 residues before the CDR3 boundary, so the rest is inferred from the germline J gene. This sequence joins TRBV7-3 and TRBJ2-3, with 8 nucleotides matching TRBD1. There are 15 residues in the CDR3. Per germline, CDR1 SGHTA and CDR2 FQGTGA. V gave up 4 bases and J gave up 1 base; unmatched junction bases: 4. Here the CDR3 reads CASSSQGARTDTQYF. The covered CDR3 bases are TGTGCCAGCAGCTCCCAGGGGGCGCGCACAGATACG.

The table lists this clone with many counts. The part of the CDR3 DNA that was read is TGTGCCAGCAGTAAAGGGGCCTCCCGCGGGAGAGAGACC. Translating gives CASSKGASRGRET. The full CDR3 protein reads CASSKGASRGRETQYF. The V and J genes are TRBV6-1 and TRBJ2-5, with 7 bases fitting TRBD2. The read stops 3 residues short of the end of the CDR3; the missing end is completed from the germline J gene. CDR3 length: 16 residues. The V segment lost 5 bases and the J segment 4 bases; nucleotides outside the gene matches: 13. CDR1 and CDR2 (germline): MNHNS, SASEGT.

A note on this clone: From the germline J gene comes the end of the CDR3, since the read stops 3 residues before it. The chain has TRBV5-6 and TRBJ1-5; 11 nucleotides line up with TRBD1. CDR1 SGHDT and CDR2 YYEEEE come from the germline V gene. V gave up 3 bases and J gave up 8 bases; unmatched junction bases: 1. The CDR3 totals 13 residues. CDR3 DNA (partial): TGTGCCAGCAGCTGGGACAGGGGGGAGCCC. Translated: CASSWDRGEP. In full, the CDR3 reads CASSWDRGEPQHF.

This clone was detected ten times or more. From the germline J gene comes the end of the CDR3, since the read stops 3 residues before it. Other DNA sequences in this specimen translate into the identical CDR3. This rearrangement joins TRBV30 to TRBJ1-3; 7 nucleotides line up with TRBD1. Per the germline V gene, CDR1 is GTSNPN and CDR2 is SVGIG (reference sequence). The V gene end was trimmed by 2 bases and the J gene end by 4 bases; junction bases not matched to a gene: 5. This CDR3 contains 14 residues. The part of the CDR3 DNA that was read is TGTGCCTGGAGTCAGGGGGGTTTCGGAAACACC. Translation: CAWSQGGFGNT. The complete CDR3 sequence is CAWSQGGFGNTIYF. The variable domain in full, completed from reference TRBV30 and TRBJ1-3, reads SQTIHQWPATLVQPVGSPLSLECTVEGTSNPNLYWYRQAAGRGLQLLFYSVGIGQISSEVPQNLSASRPQDRQFILSSKKLLLSDSGFYLCAWSQGGFGNTIYFGEGSWLTVV.

This clone was picked up many times. Read coverage stops 3 residues before the CDR3 terminus; the germline J gene supplies the remainder. This chain links TRBV9 with TRBJ2-1; TRBD2 might be the D (6 bases). V was clipped by 5 bases and J by 8 bases, with 20 bases between them. This CDR3 region has 15 residues. Germline lookup yields CDR1 SGDLS and CDR2 YYNGEE. CDR3 bases read: TGTGCCAGCAGTCAGACTAGTGTCCGTACCTATGAG. Translated: CASSQTSVRTYE. The full CDR3 sequence reads CASSQTSVRTYEQFF.

This clone was recorded at least ten times. Read data end 3 residues before the CDR3 end; the end is taken from the germline J gene. This rearrangement joins TRBV11-2 to TRBJ2-1; 10 nucleotides line up with TRBD2. CDR1 SGHAT and CDR2 FQNNGV come from the germline V gene. With 6 bases clipped from V and 4 bases from J, the junction kept 6 bases outside the gene matches. The length of the CDR3 is 15 residues. CDR3 region: CASSSTSGTYNEQFF. CDR3 bases read: TGTGCCAGCAGTTCAACTAGCGGGACTTACAATGAG.

Remarks on this clone: The CDR3 is cut off 3 residues early in the read; its end comes from the germline J gene. The chain carries TRBV30 and TRBJ2-2; D may be TRBD1 (5 bases). There are 16 residues in the CDR3. Germline CDR1 GTSNPN, CDR2 SVGIG (reference sequence). CDR3 bases read: TGTGCCTGGAGCCACAAGACAGCCGCCTATAATTCACCG. As protein: CAWSHKTAAYNSP. The full CDR3 protein is CAWSHKTAAYNSPLFF.

This clone was counted many times. The CDR3 is cut off 3 residues early in the read; its end comes from the germline J gene. The chain carries TRBV18 and TRBJ1-6; 12 nucleotides agree with TRBD1. J lost 0 bases, V lost 0 bases, and 6 bases had no gene match. The CDR3 covers 20 residues. Germline values: CDR1 KGHSH, CDR2 LQKENI. The CDR3 region is CASSPPRDRGRNSYNSPLHF. The CDR3 bases that were read are TGTGCCAGCTCACCACCGAGGGACAGGGGGCGGAACTCCTATAATTCACCC.

This clone was counted ten times or more. The read falls 3 residues short of the CDR3 end, and the missing part is taken from the germline J gene. This chain joins TRBV5-1 and TRBJ2-3; no reliable D call. Between the trimmed V and J ends, which lost 0 bases and 6 bases, there was a span of 11 bases. The CDR3 is made up of 14 amino acids. Germline V gene data show CDR1 as SGHRS and CDR2 as YFSETQ. The sequenced CDR3 bases are TGCGCCAGCAGCTTGGAAGTCCGGTCGGATACG. It translates to CASSLEVRSDT. The full CDR3 protein is CASSLEVRSDTQYF. Full variable domain (remainder filled in from reference TRBV5-1 and TRBJ2-3): KAGVTQTPRYLIKTRGQQVTLSCSPISGHRSVSWYQQTPGQGLQFLFEYFSETQRNKGNFPGRFSGRQFSNSRSEMNVSTLELGDSALYLCASSLEVRSDTQYFGPGTRLTVL.

A note on this clone: The read comes to an end 3 residues before the CDR3 does, leaving the germline J gene to fill in the end. V gene TRBV10-2 combines with J gene TRBJ1-2; D might be TRBD1 (6 bases). CDR1 WSHSY and CDR2 SAAADI come from the germline V gene. The CDR3 extends over 13 amino acids. This CDR3 reads CASSESVRGGYTF. The sequenced CDR3 bases are TGCGCCAGCAGTGAGTCGGTGAGGGGGGGC.